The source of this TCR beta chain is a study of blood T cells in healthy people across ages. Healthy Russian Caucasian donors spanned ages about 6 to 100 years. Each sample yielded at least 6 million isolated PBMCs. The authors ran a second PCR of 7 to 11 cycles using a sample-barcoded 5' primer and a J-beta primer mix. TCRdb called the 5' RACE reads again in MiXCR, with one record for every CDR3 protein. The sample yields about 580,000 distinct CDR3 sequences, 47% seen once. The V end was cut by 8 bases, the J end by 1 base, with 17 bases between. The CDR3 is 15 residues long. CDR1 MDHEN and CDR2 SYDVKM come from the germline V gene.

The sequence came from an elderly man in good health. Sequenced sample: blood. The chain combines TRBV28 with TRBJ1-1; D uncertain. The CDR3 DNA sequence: TGTGCCAGCCCCGGCAGCGGTAAAGGGAACACTGAAGCTTTCTTT. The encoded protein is CASPGSGKGNTEAFF.